This TCR beta chain was observed in a study of monozygotic twins with inflammatory bowel disease. Germline CDR1 is SEHNR and CDR2 is FQNEAQ (reference sequence). This CDR3 spans 15 amino acids. TCRdb reanalyzed the 5' RACE reads, giving one entry per CDR3 protein sequence and no DNA. The repertoire table contains hundreds of thousands of distinct CDR3 sequences. The sequenced material came from blood. The chain joins TRBV7-9 to TRBJ2-3; the D call from TCRdb, TRBD1, cannot be confirmed without DNA. The TCR comes from a human donor with ulcerative colitis or Crohn's disease, or a healthy co-twin of an affected twin (not recorded which). CDR3 loop: CASSTRGHSTDTQYF.